Sequencing of this T cell receptor (beta chain) was carried out in a study of cytomegalovirus exposure and HLA in healthy donors. Overall study results and limits: Both high specificity and high sensitivity reportedly marked the classifier's diagnosis of cytomegalovirus status. TCR sequences were mostly rare, though some public TCRs occurred in many donors.

Details on this clone: Its specificity is unknown.

With 3 bases removed from V and 0 bases from J, the gap between germline ends came to 12 bases. This CDR3 is built from 15 residues. CDR1 and CDR2 from the germline V gene are PRHDT and FYEKMQ (reference sequence). The method was immunoSEQ multiplex PCR; TCRdb's version includes in-frame clones alone and lacks a portion of them. The repertoire has 150,000 to 200,000 clones, about 90% of them found once; the top ten carry around 6%. V usage is TRBV13 and J usage is TRBJ2-7; D is ambiguous. This sequence originates from a young woman in good health and CMV-seronegative. Specimen: PBMCs. CDR3 nucleotides: TGTGCCAGCAGCTTTAGGCCAGCCCTCTCCTACGAGCAGTACTTC. This encodes CASSFRPALSYEQYF.